This TCR beta chain was obtained from a study of memory B cells and T cells in multiple sclerosis (dated 2018 in TCRdb). The study in broad terms: TCR beta repertoires of autoproliferating peripheral T cells were compared with the TCR beta repertoires of brain lesion-infiltrating T cells in multiple sclerosis patients. A couple of multiple sclerosis patients, for whom either brain lesions at autopsy or brain-infiltrating cells from biopsy were available, were included in TCR sequencing.

The immunoSEQ Platform was used to amplify TCRbeta CDR3 regions from extracted genomic DNA. The immunoSEQ assay used multiplex PCR together with high-throughput sequencing and a bioinformatics pipeline from the vendor. On the study's bioinformatics: Non-productive sequences and CDR3s shorter than 4 amino acids were removed, and clonotype frequencies were recalculated per sample. In immunoSEQ Analyzer 2.0, a clonotype counted as shared when the CDR3 amino acid, V gene and J gene sequences were identical. Repertoire overlap was normalized by dividing shared clonotype counts by the product of both clone-set sizes, scaled by 1000 into arbitrary units. TCRdb limited this immuneACCESS table to in-frame rearrangements with V and J called. A share of clones is missing; checked studies link under half to unresolved V genes, and the rest is unexplained. That table furnishes V, J and clone size, whereas the DNA furnished D and trimming. This sample comprises approximately 30,000 clones, about 82% of them detected only once. Roughly 2.5% of the sample is held by the ten biggest clonotypes.

What the research found in general, with its limitations: Clone-set sizes varied between compartments, which affected the numbers of shared clonotypes and made normalization necessary.

To note about this clone: The antigen this receptor binds is unknown. No much larger clonotype is one base removed from it; base qualities were not supplied.

V is cut by 1 base and J by 5 bases, and the space between the germline ends is 11 bases. CDR1 and CDR2, per the germline V gene, are SGHTA and FQGTGA. The CDR3 holds 15 amino acids from the cysteine to the phenylalanine. Only the CDR3 region is kept as DNA, spanning 45 bases read in frame from base 1. After CFSE-labeled PBMCs were cultured without a stimulus, the autoproliferating (CFSEdim) and non-proliferating (CFSEhi) T cell fractions were sequenced separately. Altogether, 50 million to 55 million CFSE-labeled PBMCs were kept in culture for 6 to 8 days with no stimulus, after which the replicate wells were combined. PBMCs were labeled with 0.5 to 0.65 uM CFSE and cultured in serum-free AIM-V medium without exogenous stimuli. PBMCs were isolated by Ficoll density gradient centrifugation and were cryopreserved before use. Live 7-AAD-negative cells were sorted on a FACSAria III, washed with PBS, and frozen at -80 degrees C as dry pellets.

The receptor was isolated from a human donor with multiple sclerosis. The sample consisted of PBMCs from blood kept in culture. The sequence joins TRBV7-3 to TRBJ2-2; TRBD2 is perhaps the D gene, given 5 matching bases. At the DNA level, the sequence is TGTGCCAGCAGCTTAAACGGGATGGGAACCGGGGAGCTGTTTTTT. The resulting protein is CASSLNGMGTGELFF. Here the CDR3 is joined to the reference TRBV7-3 and TRBJ2-2 genes, and the full variable domain is: GAGVSQTPSNKVTEKGKYVELRCDPISGHTALYWYRQSLGQGPEFLIYFQGTGAADDSGLPNDRFFAVRPEGSVSTLKIQRTERGDSAVYLCASSLNGMGTGELFFGEGSRLTVL.